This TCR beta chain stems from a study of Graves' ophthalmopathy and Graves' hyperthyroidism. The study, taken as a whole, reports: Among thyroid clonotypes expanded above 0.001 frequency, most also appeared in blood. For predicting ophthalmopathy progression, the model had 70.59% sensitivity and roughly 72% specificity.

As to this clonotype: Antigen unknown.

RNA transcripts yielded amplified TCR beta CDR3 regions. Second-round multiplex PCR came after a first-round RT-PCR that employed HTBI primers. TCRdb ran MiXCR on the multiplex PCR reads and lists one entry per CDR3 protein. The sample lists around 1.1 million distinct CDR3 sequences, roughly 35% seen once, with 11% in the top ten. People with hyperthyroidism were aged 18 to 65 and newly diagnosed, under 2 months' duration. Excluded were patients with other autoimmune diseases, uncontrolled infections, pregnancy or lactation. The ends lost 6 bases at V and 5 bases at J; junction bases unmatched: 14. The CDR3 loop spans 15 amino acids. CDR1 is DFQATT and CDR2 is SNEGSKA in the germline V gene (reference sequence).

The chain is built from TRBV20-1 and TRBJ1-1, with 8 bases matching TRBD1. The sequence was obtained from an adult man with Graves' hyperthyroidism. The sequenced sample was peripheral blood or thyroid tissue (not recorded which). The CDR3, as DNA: TGCAGTGCAGACCTTATAAGACAGGGGAGGACTGAAGCTTTCTTT. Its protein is CSADLIRQGRTEAFF.